This T cell receptor (beta chain) is drawn from a study of blood T cell repertoires in COVID-19. As for the study in general: COVID-19 samples from acute and convalescent phases originated in the United States, Italy and Spain. The analysed material was cDNA or gDNA that came from T cells, B-cell-depleted T cells, or PBMCs.

This CDR3 comprises 13 residues. Germline CDR1 reads SNHLY; CDR2 reads FYNNEI. V was pared by 8 bases and J by 1 base, with 12 bases between. Source study methods: Researchers report that nucleated cell counts were estimated from reference gene primer amplification. The assay was immunoSEQ multiplex PCR, and TCRdb's table has in-frame clones only and misses some. V, J and clone size were drawn from that table, and D and trimming were deduced from the DNA. The table lists around 100,000 clones, approximately 88% of them singletons. Sequenced: peripheral blood. This TCR was recovered from a man aged 55-75 years with acute or convalescent COVID-19. This chain connects TRBV2 to TRBJ2-7, with a weak D call TRBD1 (6 bases). CDR3 amino acids: CASGQDSSYEQYF. In DNA, the CDR3 is TGTGCCAGCGGCCAGGACAGTTCCTACGAGCAGTACTTC.